The 14 T cell receptor beta chains in this list originate from one sample, sequenced in a study of T cell responses to AZD1222 COVID-19 vaccine. Profiling relied on immunoSEQ multiplex PCR, and the TCRdb table lists in-frame clones only, not all of them. The sample holds some 150,000 clones, 93% seen once. Sequences were derived from peripheral blood, sampled on day 0 of AZD1222 vaccination. The receptors stem from an adult in good health.

This clone appeared a few times. The chain links TRBV11-2 to TRBJ2-5; 7 bases fit TRBD2. V lost 5 bases, J lost 5 bases, and 14 bases stayed unmatched. Germline CDR1 is SGHAT and CDR2 is FQNNGV. CDR3 length: 16 residues. The DNA for the CDR3 is TGTGCCAGCAGCCGCCGGTCGGCGGGGGTGGTGGAGACCCAGTACTTC. It codes for CASSRRSAGVVETQYF.

The CDR3 region is CSAYTGFAQYF. The CDR3 DNA reads as TGCAGTGCTTATACAGGTTTTGCGCAGTATTTT. The rearrangement joins TRBV20-1 to TRBJ2-3, with TRBD1 as a possible D gene (5 bases). Trimming stripped 5 bases from V and 10 bases from J, with 13 bases between. The CDR3 is made up of 11 amino acids. From germline, CDR1 is DFQATT and CDR2 SNEGSKA (reference sequence).

The chain is built from TRBV20-1 and TRBJ2-3; D is ambiguous. V lost 4 bases, J lost 6 bases, and 8 bases lay in between. The CDR3 is 11 residues long. CDR1 DFQATT and CDR2 SNEGSKA come from the germline V gene (reference sequence). This CDR3 reads CSATSSDTQYF. The DNA of the CDR3 is TGCAGTGCTACCTCCTCGGATACGCAGTATTTT.

J is TRBJ2-7 and V is TRBV7-9, with 7 nucleotides matching TRBD2. This CDR3 region has 15 residues. V shed 7 bases, J shed 7 bases, and the junction held 16 bases outside the gene matches. CDR1 is SEHNR and CDR2 is FQNEAQ in the germline V gene (reference sequence). Here the CDR3 DNA reads TGTGCCAGCACCCCAATTTCGGGGGGATCGGAAGAGCAGTACTTC. Its protein is CASTPISGGSEEQYF.

This chain joins TRBV15 and TRBJ1-1, with 7 bases fitting TRBD1. Germline V lookup: CDR1 LNHNV, CDR2 YYDKDF (reference sequence). Losses at the gene ends were 1 base for V and 11 bases for J; bases not matched to a gene: 4. CDR3 length equals 12 residues. The CDR3 region is CATSRAAGGAFF. In DNA form, the CDR3 reads TGTGCCACCAGCAGAGCGGCAGGGGGTGCTTTCTTT.

The rearrangement uses TRBV18 and TRBJ2-1; possibly TRBD2 for D (5 bases). With 2 bases removed from V and 9 bases from J, the gap between germline ends came to 8 bases. Germline lookup yields CDR1 KGHSH and CDR2 LQKENI. The CDR3 is 12 amino acids. CDR3 DNA: TGTGCCAGCTCACCAACCGGGGTTGAGCAGTTCTTC. It encodes CASSPTGVEQFF.

The V and J genes are TRBV5-6 and TRBJ2-3, with D possibly matching TRBD1 (6 bases). V was clipped by 3 bases and J by 1 base, with 12 bases between them. The CDR3 is 15 residues long. Germline CDR1 SGHDT, CDR2 YYEEEE. CDR3 residues: CASSSTGWGTDTQYF. CDR3 nucleotides: TGTGCCAGCAGCTCGACAGGTTGGGGCACAGATACGCAGTATTTT.

A remark on this clone: This same CDR3 is encoded by further DNA sequences in the sample. CDR3 in DNA: TGTGCCAGCAGTTACTCAAAGAACACTGAAGCTTTCTTT. Protein sequence: CASSYSKNTEAFF. The rearrangement joins TRBV6-5 to TRBJ1-1; D ambiguous. Trimming removed 0 bases at V and 1 base at J, with 3 bases between. Germline lookup yields CDR1 MNHEY and CDR2 SVGAGI. The CDR3 totals 13 residues.

The chain links TRBV11-3 to TRBJ2-1; D perhaps matches TRBD2 (5 bases). The germline CDR1 and CDR2 sequences are SGHNT and YENEEA. Trimming stripped 5 bases from V and 4 bases from J, with 15 bases between. The CDR3 covers 15 residues. DNA of the CDR3: TGTGCCAGCAGCGAAGAGGGCAGCTTTTACAATGAGCAGTTCTTC. It encodes CASSEEGSFYNEQFF.

This sequence joins TRBV5-4 and TRBJ1-1; possible D gene TRBD1, 6 bases. Germline assignment: CDR1 SGHNT and CDR2 YYREEE (reference sequence). V was cut by 4 bases and J by 2 bases, with 12 bases left in between. The CDR3 length is 14 residues. CDR3 region: CASSPLQGNTEAFF. The CDR3 DNA follows: TGTGCCAGCAGCCCTCTACAGGGAAACACTGAAGCTTTCTTT.

The chain has TRBV5-1 and TRBJ2-1, with 9 positions matching TRBD1. Germline V gives CDR1 SGHRS, CDR2 YFSETQ. The CDR3 totals 15 residues. V shed 0 bases, J shed 5 bases, and the junction held 3 bases outside the gene matches. Here the CDR3 DNA reads TGCGCCAGCAGCTTGGAGGGGACAGGGAACAATGAGCAGTTCTTC. Translation: CASSLEGTGNNEQFF. Looking up the rest from reference TRBV5-1 and TRBJ2-1 gives the full variable domain: KAGVTQTPRYLIKTRGQQVTLSCSPISGHRSVSWYQQTPGQGLQFLFEYFSETQRNKGNFPGRFSGRQFSNSRSEMNVSTLELGDSALYLCASSLEGTGNNEQFFGPGTRLTVL.

The chain couples TRBV5-1 to TRBJ2-7; 9 nucleotides align to TRBD1. J gave up 3 bases and V 4 bases, and 8 bases lay outside the gene matches. Germline CDR1 SGHRS, CDR2 YFSETQ. The CDR3 has 15 amino acids. The CDR3 sequence is CASSPIPGQGYEQYF. The CDR3 region has the DNA TGCGCCAGCAGCCCAATACCGGGACAGGGCTACGAGCAGTACTTC.

The gene calls are TRBV12-5 and TRBJ1-4; D might be TRBD1 (5 bases). Between the trimmed V and J ends, which lost 7 bases and 2 bases, there was a span of 11 bases. The CDR3 length is 14 residues. From germline, CDR1 is LGHNT and CDR2 FRNRAP. The CDR3 DNA follows: TGTGCTAGTGCCATGGGGGTGACTAATGAAAAACTGTTTTTT. It translates to CASAMGVTNEKLFF.

The V and J genes are TRBV5-4 and TRBJ2-7; D possibly corresponds to TRBD2 (6 bases). The CDR3 has 13 residues. Per germline, CDR1 SGHNT and CDR2 YYREEE (reference sequence). Trimming removed 2 bases from V and 6 bases from J, with 12 bases in between. This CDR3 is CASSLIGTREQYF. As DNA, the CDR3 is TGTGCCAGCAGCTTAATAGGGACTCGCGAGCAGTACTTC.